One sample yielded the 12 T cell receptor beta chains listed below, sequenced in a study of shared clonotypes between healthy human individuals (dated by TCRdb to the early 2020s). The library relied on the immunoSEQ multiplex PCR assay. The clones in this table, taken by TCRdb from immuneACCESS, are in-frame only. Not every clone is retained; where verified, under half of the shortfall comes from an unresolved V gene, and the cause of the rest is unknown. Present in this sample are about 1 million clones, approximately 76% of which were seen just once. 1.4% of the sample comes from the top ten. Sequencing was carried out using memory CD4+ T cells sorted from blood. According to the study, the label for this sample's cell subset or site signals: CD45RA-negative fraction. Receptors originate from a man aged 18 to 29 in good health.

The chain has TRBV29-1 and TRBJ2-5; a weak D match, TRBD2 (6 bases). Trimming shortened V by 4 bases and J by 1 base, and 10 bases separated the two germline ends. Germline CDR1 reads SQVTM; CDR2 reads ANQGSEA. CDR3 length: 13 residues. DNA of the CDR3: TGCAGCGTTGCGGGGGATACCCAAGAGACCCAGTACTTC. It translates to CSVAGDTQETQYF.

The CDR3 DNA follows: TGTGCCAGCAGCTTAGGGGCCCATCAGCCCCAGCATTTT. Residues: CASSLGAHQPQHF. The genes are TRBV7-8 and TRBJ1-5; D call uncertain. V was cut by 1 base and J by 5 bases, with 6 bases left in between. Germline values: CDR1 SGHVS, CDR2 FQNEAQ. This CDR3 spans 13 amino acids.

J is TRBJ2-7 and V is TRBV7-9; TRBD1 matches 8 bases. J gave up 6 bases and V 5 bases, and 3 bases lay outside the gene matches. Germline V lookup: CDR1 SEHNR, CDR2 FQNEAQ (reference sequence). This CDR3 comprises 12 residues. The CDR3 region is CASSVDRGEQYF. The CDR3 nucleotides are TGTGCCAGCAGCGTAGACAGGGGCGAGCAGTACTTC.

The rearrangement joins TRBV5-1 to TRBJ1-2; 10 nucleotides line up with TRBD1. With 0 bases clipped from V and 5 bases from J, the junction kept 7 bases outside the gene matches. The CDR3 sequence is 16 residues long. Germline V gene sequence: CDR1 SGHRS, CDR2 YFSETQ. The CDR3 is CASSLAPGQGEYGYTF. The CDR3 coding sequence is TGCGCCAGCAGCTTGGCCCCCGGACAGGGGGAATATGGCTACACCTTC.

This chain uses TRBV5-1 with TRBJ1-1, with D perhaps TRBD1 (6 bases). The V end lost 5 bases, the J end lost 1 base, and 9 bases lay between the germline ends. The length of the CDR3 is 13 residues. The germline V gene encodes CDR1 SGHRS and CDR2 YFSETQ. The CDR3 sequence: CASRSDRNTEAFF. The CDR3 DNA follows: TGCGCCAGCAGATCGGACAGGAACACTGAAGCTTTCTTT.

The DNA for the CDR3 is TGTGCCAGCAGTGAAGTTGGGCTAGGCTCTGGAAACACCATATATTTT. The encoded protein is CASSEVGLGSGNTIYF. This chain joins TRBV2 and TRBJ1-3, with D uncertain. The CDR3 extends over 16 amino acids. Germline CDR1 reads SNHLY; CDR2 reads FYNNEI. Trimming took 1 base from V and 0 from J, leaving 10 bases between them. The full variable domain, rest sourced from reference TRBV2 and TRBJ1-3, is EPEVTQTPSHQVTQMGQEVILRCVPISNHLYFYWYRQILGQKVEFLVSFYNNEISEKSEIFDDQFSVERPDGSNFTLKIRSTKLEDSAMYFCASSEVGLGSGNTIYFGEGSWLTVV.

The V gene is TRBV28, the J gene TRBJ2-7; perhaps TRBD1 as D (5 bases). The length of the CDR3 is 15 residues. Trimming took off 6 bases at V and 0 bases at J, with 15 bases between the two ends. CDR1 is MDHEN and CDR2 is SYDVKM in the germline V gene. This CDR3 reads CASSPSGMASYEQYF. The CDR3 DNA reads as TGTGCCAGCAGCCCTTCAGGGATGGCCTCCTACGAGCAGTACTTC.

The sample holds many counts of this clone. Other DNA variants within this sample encode the same CDR3. In nucleotides, the CDR3 is TGTGCCAGCAGTTTACTTGGGACAGGGAGCCAAGAGACCCAGTACTTC. Encoded protein: CASSLLGTGSQETQYF. J is TRBJ2-5 and V is TRBV28; 9 nucleotides align to TRBD1. The length of the CDR3 is 16 residues. CDR1 and CDR2 (germline): MDHEN, SYDVKM. The ends lost 2 bases at V and 1 base at J; junction bases unmatched: 5. The full variable domain, in which reference TRBV28 and TRBJ2-5 provide the parts outside the CDR3, is DVKVTQSSRYLVKRTGEKVFLECVQDMDHENMFWYRQDPGLGLRLIYFSYDVKMKEKGDIPEGYSVSREKKERFSLILESASTNQTSMYLCASSLLGTGSQETQYFGPGTRLLVL.

The chain has TRBV10-3 and TRBJ2-7, with 7 bases lining up with TRBD1. With V trimmed by 0 bases and J by 1 base, 3 bases remained unmatched. Looked up from germline, CDR1 is ENHRY and CDR2 is SYGVKD. This CDR3 comprises 15 residues. CDR3 coding DNA: TGTGCCATCAGTGAGTCGGGACAGCGTTCCTACGAGCAGTACTTC. Amino acids: CAISESGQRSYEQYF.

Remarks on this clone: The same CDR3 also results from other DNA sequences found in this sample. This chain connects TRBV6-1 to TRBJ1-6, with no clear D. The CDR3 contains 14 residues. Germline CDR1 MNHNS, CDR2 SASEGT. Trimming took 2 bases from V and 3 from J, leaving 5 bases between them. CDR3: CASSEYSYNSPLHF. As DNA, the CDR3 is TGTGCCAGCAGTGAATACAGCTATAATTCACCCCTCCACTTT.

The CDR3 loop reads CASSLQDNSYEQYF. Here the CDR3 DNA reads TGCGCCAGCAGCTTACAGGATAACTCCTACGAGCAGTACTTC. This sequence joins TRBV5-1 and TRBJ2-7, with D possibly being TRBD1 (5 bases). CDR1 and CDR2 (germline): SGHRS, YFSETQ. V was pared by 2 bases and J by 0 bases, with 9 bases between. The length of the CDR3 is 14 residues.

The chain links TRBV27 to TRBJ2-3, with D perhaps matching TRBD1 or TRBD2 (6 bases each). Trimming took off 1 base at V and 4 bases at J, with 15 bases between the two ends. The CDR3 contains 16 residues. Germline lookup yields CDR1 MNHEY and CDR2 SMNVEV (reference sequence). CDR3 protein: CASSLWQGGRADTQYF. DNA of the CDR3: TGTGCCAGCAGTTTATGGCAAGGGGGGCGGGCAGATACGCAGTATTTT.